Below, one TCR beta chain is given with its context. What it binds is not known. One end of the junction does not line up with germline, which may come from a read error. The data are from a study of cytomegalovirus exposure and HLA in healthy donors. Study background: Within an early data release were about 90 million unique TCRs drawn from HLA-typed donors. The study placed about four fifths of its approximately 430 genotyped donors in the Caucasian-associated ancestry cluster. Overall study findings and caveats: DRB1 showed the most TCR associations and HLA-C the fewest in a later analysis, as rates varied by HLA locus.

This CDR3 is built from 17 residues. Germline-derived CDR1 and CDR2 are SEHNR and FQNEAQ (reference sequence). It was with 60 Vbeta and 13 Jbeta primers that the PCR ran. Using immunoSEQ multiplex PCR, the repertoire was profiled, and TCRdb retains in-frame clones only, with some absent. Found here are about 190,000 clones, around 85% of them singletons; the top ten hold 3.8%. Sequencing used PBMCs. The gene calls are TRBV7-9 and TRBJ1-4, with D possibly matching TRBD1 (5 bases). The sequence derives from a man aged 45 to 65 in good health and CMV-seronegative. The CDR3 DNA is TGTTCCAGCAGCCCCCTTCAGGGCAGGGTGACTAATGAAAAACTGTTTTTT. It specifies CSSSPLQGRVTNEKLFF.